This T cell receptor beta chain was recorded in a study of T-cell reconstitution after alpha-beta-depleted transplantation in children. With regard to this clonotype: The antigen remains unidentified.

Germline V gene data show CDR1 as SGHRS and CDR2 as YFSETQ. CDR3 size: 14 residues. V was shortened by 0 bases and J by 1 base, with 7 bases between the two germline ends. Study-level results: Surviving recipient T cells and thymic progenitors accounted for the high day-60 TCRbeta diversity observed in some patients. One year after transplant, T-cell counts and diversity came mostly from newly produced T cells. Alpha-beta T cells present about two months after transplant were reported to originate from several hundred expanded graft clones.

Unique molecular identifiers were incorporated during preparation of the TCRbeta library. Via MiXCR, TCRdb re-called the PCR reads, giving one row per CDR3 protein. This sample carries 200,000 to 250,000 distinct CDR3 sequences, approximately 8% of them seen once, and the ten largest clones take roughly 5.8%. The receptor was isolated from a male patient under 18 who had a stem cell transplant for acute lymphoblastic leukemia, so the T cells may come from the graft donor. V usage is TRBV5-1 and J usage is TRBJ1-1; possibly TRBD1 for D (5 bases). The sequencing here drew on PBMCs, mostly from graft donor cells, taken 180 days after TCRalphabeta/CD19-depleted stem cell transplant. CDR3 region: CASSLADKNTEAFF. Here the CDR3 DNA reads TGCGCCAGCAGCTTGGCGGACAAGAACACTGAAGCTTTCTTT.